This TCR beta chain was recovered during a study of CD8+CD57+ T cells in acquired aplastic anemia. Study-level results: Some 28 sequences, all CD8+ CDR3, were shared between patients and controls. Patients versus controls showed no significant CD8+ Simpson's diversity difference.

The sequenced patients had an expansion of CD8+CD57+ cells seen by flow cytometry. Genomic DNA was employed as the template in profiling TCR beta VDJ and CDR3. TCRdb redid the calling of the reads with MiXCR, one entry per CDR3 protein. Of around 200,000 distinct CDR3 sequences listed, less than 50% are singletons. Germline V gene sequence: CDR1 SNHLY, CDR2 FYNNEI. The CDR3 is made up of 14 amino acids. This clonotype was picked up a small number of times. Its antigen remains unidentified. Its ends do not fully match the called genes, so a read error is possible. The source is a human donor with aplastic anemia. The sequenced sample was sorted CD4+, CD8+, or CD8+CD57+ T cells (not recorded which) from PBMCs. The chain links TRBV2 to TRBJ1-6; D is possibly TRBD1 (6 bases). The CDR3: CASNEQGGSSPLHF. CDR3 nucleotide sequence: TGTGCCAGCAATGAACAGGGAGGATCTTCACCCCTCCACTTT.